This section outlines one T cell receptor beta chain sequence together with its context. This specimen comes from a study of OX40 agonist ivuxolimab in advanced cancers. Assay: immunoSEQ multiplex PCR; the TCRdb copy retains only in-frame clones and omits some. The data hold under 40,000 clones, with around 70% observed a single time. CDR3 length: 12 amino acids. V was clipped by 4 bases and J by 4 bases, with 8 bases between them. Germline V lookup: CDR1 MNHNS, CDR2 SASEGT. The sequence derives from an adult with an advanced solid tumor such as melanoma, head and neck, liver or kidney cancer. The sequencing used CD4+ or CD8+ T cells sorted from blood, collected in a trial of the OX40 agonist ivuxolimab. The V gene is TRBV6-1, the J gene TRBJ2-7, with a weak D call TRBD1 (6 bases). CDR3 residues: CASSGGQYEQYV. The CDR3 nucleotides read TGTGCCAGCAGTGGGGGGCAGTACGAGCAGTACGTC.